This section outlines one T cell receptor (beta chain) sequence together with its context. The sample originates from a study of OX40 agonist ivuxolimab in advanced cancers. Clones were read by immunoSEQ multiplex PCR, and TCRdb kept only the in-frame ones, dropping some. The data show some 60,000 clones, 86% seen once. The receptor was derived from an adult with an advanced solid tumor such as melanoma, head and neck, liver or kidney cancer. This specimen was CD4+ or CD8+ T cells sorted from blood, taken in a trial of the OX40 agonist ivuxolimab.

CDR3 coding DNA: TGCGCCAGCAGCCCTGGGCACAGGGTTACCGGGGAGCTGTTTTTT. Its translation: CASSPGHRVTGELFF. This sequence joins TRBV5-1 and TRBJ2-2; D may be TRBD1 (6 bases). CDR3 length equals 15 residues. CDR1 SGHRS and CDR2 YFSETQ come from the germline V gene. The V end lost 4 bases, the J end lost 5 bases, and 15 bases lay between the germline ends.